The 12 T cell receptor beta chains below were found in one sample sequenced in a study of T-cell reconstitution after alpha-beta-depleted transplantation in children. Researchers prepared the TCRbeta library using unique molecular identifiers, the study reports. TCRdb re-derived calls from the PCR reads in MiXCR, one entry per CDR3 protein. Of 500,000 to 600,000 distinct CDR3 sequences detected, around 20% appear once; the ten largest clones hold roughly 3.3%. Material: PBMCs from the stem cell graft donor, obtained from the stem cell graft. These receptors all stem from a human donor who donated a stem cell graft to a child with acute lymphoblastic leukemia.

The chain links TRBV7-9 to TRBJ1-1; 8 bases map to TRBD1. Germline V gene data show CDR1 as SEHNR and CDR2 as FQNEAQ (reference sequence). V was pared by 1 base and J by 2 bases, with 3 bases of the junction left unmatched. The CDR3 is made up of 15 amino acids. The CDR3 nucleotides read TGTGCCAGCAGCTTAGGCTCAGGGGGCAACACTGAAGCTTTCTTT. Translated: CASSLGSGGNTEAFF.

This clonotype was seen more than once but under ten times. This chain connects TRBV7-9 to TRBJ2-7; a possible D gene is TRBD1 (6 bases). Germline values: CDR1 SEHNR, CDR2 FQNEAQ (reference sequence). This CDR3 has 12 amino acids. V lost 4 bases, J lost 5 bases, and 9 bases lay in between. CDR3 bases: TGTGCCAGCAGCTCCCGGGACAACGAGCAGTACTTC. Translated: CASSSRDNEQYF.

This clonotype was recorded a few times. The chain combines TRBV25-1 with TRBJ2-5, with D possibly matching TRBD1 (6 bases). Germline CDR1 reads MGHDK; CDR2 reads SYGVNS. This CDR3 contains 14 residues. V was trimmed by 8 bases and J by 1 base, leaving 14 bases between them. The CDR3 sequence: CASAISRGQETQYF. DNA for the CDR3: TGTGCCAGCGCTATTTCCAGGGGCCAAGAGACCCAGTACTTC.

This chain joins TRBV5-1 and TRBJ2-1; 10 bases are shared with TRBD2. Germline lookup yields CDR1 SGHRS and CDR2 YFSETQ. The length of the CDR3 is 14 residues. V trimming: 7 bases; J trimming: 2 bases; junction bases outside the gene matches: 3. CDR3 amino acids: CASFLAGAYNEQFF. The CDR3 DNA reads TGCGCCAGCTTCCTAGCGGGAGCCTACAATGAGCAGTTCTTC.

This clonotype was recorded a few times. The rearrangement uses TRBV12-3 or TRBV12-4 and TRBJ2-1; 7 bases are shared with TRBD2. CDR3 length: 15 residues. The V segment lost 6 bases and the J segment 5 bases; nucleotides outside the gene matches: 10. The CDR3 coding sequence is TGTGCCAGCAGACCACCTATTCGGGAGGACAATGAGCAGTTCTTC. This sequence encodes CASRPPIREDNEQFF.

This clonotype occurred once. The chain carries TRBV18 and TRBJ1-1; 9 bases fit TRBD1. The germline gives CDR1 KGHSH, CDR2 LQKENI. The J segment lost 6 bases and the V segment lost 6 bases, leaving 8 bases of the junction unmatched. The CDR3 is made up of 14 amino acids. DNA for the CDR3: TGTGCCAGCTCCCTCGGACAGGGGACCGCTGAAGCTTTCTTT. Its protein is CASSLGQGTAEAFF.

This clonotype has more than one count but fewer than ten. The V and J genes are TRBV20-1 and TRBJ2-1; D ambiguous. This CDR3 spans 13 amino acids. Germline CDR1 is DFQATT and CDR2 is SNEGSKA (reference sequence). V lost 6 bases and J lost 0, with 9 bases in between. DNA for the CDR3: TGCAGTGCCACACGAAACTCCTACAATGAGCAGTTCTTC. Translating it yields CSATRNSYNEQFF.

This chain links TRBV6-1 with TRBJ2-1, with D possibly matching TRBD1 (8 bases). Between the trimmed V and J ends, which lost 4 bases and 15 bases, there was a span of 22 bases. From germline, CDR1 is MNHNS and CDR2 SASEGT. This CDR3 has 14 amino acids. The CDR3 sequence is CASSVSPRGDRRFF. For the CDR3, the DNA is TGTGCCAGCAGTGTCTCTCCTCGGGGGGACAGGCGGTTCTTC.

The chain couples TRBV12-3 or TRBV12-4 to TRBJ2-7, with a weak D call TRBD1 (5 bases). V lost 2 bases and J 5 bases, leaving 10 bases between the germline ends. This CDR3 contains 13 residues. The CDR3 is CASSLKQVDEQYF. The CDR3 nucleotides are TGTGCCAGCAGTTTAAAACAGGTCGACGAGCAGTACTTC.

The table lists this clonotype with a few counts. V gene TRBV20-1 combines with J gene TRBJ1-2; 7 bases line up with TRBD1. CDR3 length equals 14 residues. Germline assignment: CDR1 DFQATT and CDR2 SNEGSKA (reference sequence). After removal of 5 bases from V and 3 bases from J, the junction contained 9 bases not matched to a gene. CDR3 protein: CSALSTGTDYGYTF. DNA of the CDR3: TGCAGTGCTCTGTCGACAGGGACGGACTATGGCTACACCTTC.

This clonotype was detected a few times. This chain joins TRBV20-1 and TRBJ2-1; TRBD2 is a possible D gene (6 bases). This CDR3 comprises 13 residues. Germline-derived CDR1 and CDR2 are DFQATT and SNEGSKA (reference sequence). Trimming cost V 4 bases and J 9 bases, with 16 bases left between them. The CDR3 loop reads CSATSVTHSEQFF. The CDR3 DNA is TGCAGTGCTACTAGCGTTACGCATAGTGAGCAGTTCTTC.

The chain has TRBV6-1 and TRBJ2-1, with 7 bases that match TRBD2. V lost 8 bases and J lost 0; bases outside the gene matches: 10. The CDR3 has 16 residues. Germline CDR1 MNHNS, CDR2 SASEGT. The chain's CDR3 is CASGCYCGSSYNEQFF. Written as DNA, the CDR3 is TGTGCCAGCGGATGCTATTGCGGGAGCTCCTACAATGAGCAGTTCTTC.